This is a list of T cell receptor beta chains from one sample in a study of CD8 T cell repertoires and HIV-1 epitope variants. TCRdb's copy holds only in-frame clones and misses some; the assay was immunoSEQ multiplex PCR. This sample yields 2,500 or so clones, of which 60% to 70% are seen a single time; less than 50% belongs to the top ten. Their antigens remain unidentified. The sample consisted of cultured CD8+ T cells derived from PBMCs. These receptors all stem from a male donor with HIV. CDR3s include the opening cysteine and the closing phenylalanine or tryptophan. Fields, in order: J gene, clone size, D gene, V gene, CDR3 length, CDR3 protein, CDR3 DNA. A D gene is named only where the DNA matches it firmly. The size field is filled for only some rows; it gives once, few, many or a size class.

>TRBJ2-7|NA|TRBD2|TRBV28|13
CASSGGGSYEQYF
TGTGCCAGCAGTGGCGGGGGATCCTACGAGCAGTACTTC
>TRBJ1-1|NA|NA|TRBV4-3|14
CASSQEDSNTEAFF
TGCGCCAGCAGCCAAGAAGACAGTAACACTGAAGCTTTCTTT
>TRBJ1-5|NA|TRBD1|TRBV6-5|14
CASRSGQGKQPQHF
TGTGCCAGCAGATCCGGACAGGGAAAACAGCCCCAGCATTTT
>TRBJ1-1|once|NA|TRBV5-6|15
CASSLGAAMNTEAFF
TGTGCCAGCAGCTTGGGGGCAGCAATGAACACTGAAGCTTTCTTT
>TRBJ1-2|NA|NA|TRBV23-1|12
CASSQSRDGYTF
TGCGCCAGCAGTCAATCCAGGGATGGCTACACCTTC
>TRBJ2-7|few|NA|TRBV28|14
CASSPRTSRYEQYF
TGTGCCAGCAGTCCACGGACAAGCAGGTACGAGCAGTACTTC
>TRBJ1-2|NA|NA|TRBV28|15
CASSLVTEANYGYTF
TGTGCCAGCAGTTTAGTCACGGAGGCTAACTATGGCTACACCTTC
>TRBJ1-1|few|NA|TRBV19|15
CASSDYGALNTEAFF
TGTGCCAGTAGTGATTACGGGGCTCTGAACACTGAAGCTTTCTTT
>TRBJ1-1|NA|NA|TRBV9|15
CASSVVFAGNTEAFF
TGTGCCAGCAGCGTAGTCTTTGCGGGGAACACTGAAGCTTTCTTT
>TRBJ2-7|NA|NA|TRBV7-9|15
CASSFRTETPYEQYF
TGTGCCAGCAGCTTTCGGACGGAAACCCCCTACGAGCAGTACTTC
>TRBJ2-1|NA|TRBD2|TRBV27|15
CASTLLAGGPNEQFF
TGTGCCAGCACTTTACTAGCGGGGGGCCCTAATGAGCAGTTCTTC
>TRBJ1-2|NA|NA|TRBV28|12
CASSFETTGYTF
TGTGCCAGCAGTTTTGAGACGACGGGCTACACCTTC
>TRBJ2-1|large|TRBD2|TRBV13|16
CASSISGRDMLNEQFF
TGTGCCAGCAGCATCAGCGGGAGGGACATGTTGAATGAGCAGTTCTTC
>TRBJ2-2|large|TRBD1|TRBV25-1|14
CASSDGTATGELFF
TGTGCCAGCAGTGACGGGACAGCCACCGGGGAGCTGTTTTTT
>TRBJ1-1|few|NA|TRBV12-5|8
CVTRGAFF
TGCGTCACGCGAGGCGCTTTCTTT
>TRBJ2-7|NA|TRBD2|TRBV7-9|14
CASRSGGGSGEQYF
TGTGCCAGCAGAAGTGGCGGGGGATCGGGGGAGCAGTACTTC
>TRBJ2-3|NA|NA|TRBV28|14
CASSFIPDLDTQYF
TGTGCCAGCAGTTTTATTCCGGATCTAGATACGCAGTATTTT
>TRBJ2-3|NA|TRBD2|TRBV19|18
CASRGSGGLLPSTDTQYF
TGTGCCAGTAGAGGTAGCGGGGGGCTTTTACCTAGCACAGATACGCAGTATTTT
>TRBJ1-1|NA|NA|TRBV5-1|12
CASSPPNTEAFF
TGCGCCAGCAGTCCCCCGAACACTGAAGCTTTCTTT
>TRBJ2-7|few|NA|TRBV29-1|15
CSVVSSGPPANEQYF
TGCAGCGTTGTAAGTTCCGGGCCCCCGGCCAACGAGCAGTACTTC
>TRBJ2-7|large|NA|TRBV5-6|14
CASSDSTVTYEQYF
TGTGCCAGCAGCGACTCGACAGTTACCTACGAGCAGTACTTC
>TRBJ1-1|NA|NA|TRBV5-6|12
CASSLGGGRAFF
TGTGCCAGCAGCTTGGGTGGAGGTAGAGCTTTCTTT
>TRBJ2-1|NA|NA|TRBV7-8|16
CASQSSPGSSYNEQFF
TGTGCCAGCCAGTCCTCCCCCGGCAGCTCCTACAATGAGCAGTTCTTC
>TRBJ2-2|NA|NA|TRBV6-4|13
CASSDRNTGELFF
TGTGCCAGCAGTGACAGGAACACCGGGGAGCTGTTTTTT
>TRBJ1-1|once|TRBD1|TRBV6-5|15
CASSYSKTGGTEAFF
TGTGCCAGCAGTTACTCGAAAACAGGGGGCACTGAAGCTTTCTTT
>TRBJ2-5|NA|NA|TRBV15|16
CATSRGEAGTEETQYF
TGTGCCACCAGCAGAGGGGAGGCTGGGACAGAAGAGACCCAGTACTTC
>TRBJ2-7|NA|TRBD1|TRBV9|16
CASSPGGLTLSYEQYF
TGTGCCAGCAGCCCAGGGGGCCTTACTCTCTCCTACGAGCAGTACTTC
>TRBJ1-1|NA|NA|TRBV4-1|14
CASSQVGGSTEAFF
TGCGCCAGCAGCCAAGTCGGGGGGAGCACTGAAGCTTTCTTT
>TRBJ1-2|few|TRBD1|TRBV28|14
CASSFPTGGYGYTF
TGTGCCAGCAGTTTCCCGACAGGGGGATATGGCTACACCTTC
>TRBJ1-1|few|TRBD1|TRBV13|15
CASSSGQGAGTEAFF
TGTGCCAGCAGCTCGGGACAGGGGGCGGGCACTGAAGCTTTCTTT
>TRBJ1-5|few|NA|TRBV9|14
CASSHDTSNQPQHF
TGTGCCAGCAGCCATGACACTAGCAATCAGCCCCAGCATTTT
>TRBJ1-1|NA|NA|TRBV19|12
CASSSPGGEAFF
TGTGCCAGTAGTTCTCCGGGGGGAGAAGCTTTCTTT
>TRBJ2-3|NA|NA|TRBV5-4|15
CASSLGGALTDTQYF
TGTGCCAGCTCCTTGGGGGGGGCCCTAACAGATACGCAGTATTTT
>TRBJ2-5|NA|NA|TRBV6-5|14
CASSQGGPGETQYF
TGTGCCAGCAGTCAAGGTGGACCAGGGGAGACCCAGTACTTC
>TRBJ2-7|NA|NA|TRBV4-3|12
CASSQDRYEQYF
TGCGCCAGCAGCCAAGATCGCTACGAGCAGTACTTC
>TRBJ2-5|NA|NA|TRBV27|14
CASKEVGPQETQYF
TGTGCCAGCAAAGAGGTTGGACCTCAAGAGACCCAGTACTTC
>TRBJ2-1|NA|TRBD2|TRBV19|19
CASSIQPGLAGDFLDEQFF
TGTGCCAGTAGTATACAGCCGGGACTAGCGGGAGATTTCTTAGATGAGCAGTTCTTC
>TRBJ2-1|NA|NA|TRBV5-6|12
CASSLVSNEQFF
TGTGCCAGCAGCTTGGTATCCAATGAGCAGTTCTTC
>TRBJ2-1|once|TRBD1|TRBV4-3|18
CASSQYDNRQGARNEQFF
TGCGCCAGCAGCCAGTATGATAATCGACAGGGGGCCAGAAATGAGCAGTTCTTC